The T cell receptor (beta chain) described here comes from a study of T cell changes during pregnancy in multiple sclerosis. V lost 3 bases, J lost 6 bases, and 7 bases stayed unmatched. Germline V lookup: CDR1 SGHTA, CDR2 FQGNSA. CDR3 length equals 14 residues. The repertoire was sequenced with immunoSEQ multiplex PCR; TCRdb's copy has only in-frame clones and lacks some. Found here are about 100,000 clones, about 92% of them singletons; the top ten hold about 1.8%. The sequencing here drew on peripheral blood, taken after pregnancy. V is TRBV7-2 and J is TRBJ1-1; 7 bases fit TRBD1. This receptor was taken from a female donor with multiple sclerosis, enrolled in a pregnancy study. The CDR3 coding sequence is TGTGCCAGCAGCTTCATGACAGGGTTGGCTGAAGCTTTCTTT. Its translation: CASSFMTGLAEAFF.